The rows below give T cell receptor beta chains drawn from one sample of a study of technical replicates of blood from a handful of donors. Sequencing was performed with immunoSEQ multiplex PCR; in TCRdb, only in-frame clones are kept and a portion is missing. The sample comprises under 85,000 clones, around 90% of which are singletons, and roughly 0.37% rests with the top ten. Sequencing used T cells isolated from PBMCs. The receptors were sampled from a human donor in good health. Some clones in this sample may be carry-over from other donors' samples. The CDR3 runs from the conserved cysteine through the conserved F or W. The D gene is left open where the match is weak. Some rows mark clone size as missing; the rest say once, few, many or name a class of expanded clone.

V	size	J	D	DNA	CDR3
TRBV4-1	-	TRBJ2-5	-	TGCGCCAGCAGCCAAGTCACGGGTGTGCTAGTGCAAGAGACCCAGTACTTC	CASSQVTGVLVQETQYF
TRBV23-1	-	TRBJ2-7	-	TGCGCCAGCAGTCAATCTTGGCATCCCTACGAGCAGTACTTC	CASSQSWHPYEQYF
TRBV30	-	TRBJ2-7	TRBD1	TGTGCCTGGAGTGTACAGGGGTGGGAGCAGTACTTC	CAWSVQGWEQYF
TRBV29-1	-	TRBJ1-1	TRBD1	TGCAGCGTCACGGGACAGGGGAACACTGAAGCTTTCTTT	CSVTGQGNTEAFF
TRBV4-2	-	TRBJ2-5	-	TGTGCCAGCAGCCAAGATCTTCATGAGCAGTACTTC	CASSQDLHEQYF
TRBV6-5	-	TRBJ2-5	-	TGTGCCAGCAGTTACCGGGAGCCGTGGGAGACCCAGTACTTC	CASSYREPWETQYF
TRBV7-3	-	TRBJ2-2	-	TGTGCCAGCAGCTTACAAAGGACTATCACCGGGGAGCTGTTTTTT	CASSLQRTITGELFF
TRBV30	-	TRBJ1-3	TRBD1	TGTGCCTGGACAGGACAGGTTCTCCCTGGAAACACCATATATTTT	CAWTGQVLPGNTIYF
TRBV7-3	-	TRBJ2-1	-	TGTGCCAGCAGCTTAAAAGTTGTGAGCTCCTACAATGAGCAGTTCTTC	CASSLKVVSSYNEQFF
TRBV5-1	-	TRBJ2-7	-	TGCGCCAGCAGGAGGACGGACAACTACGAGCAGTACTTC	CASRRTDNYEQYF
TRBV5-1	once	TRBJ2-5	TRBD2	TGCGCCAGCAGGAACGGGGGGGAGACCCAGTACTTC	CASRNGGETQYF
TRBV7-6	-	TRBJ2-3	TRBD2	TGTGCCAGCAGCTTACTAGCGGGAGTAATAACAGATACGCAGTATTTT	CASSLLAGVITDTQYF
TRBV15	-	TRBJ2-7	-	TGTGCCACCAGCTTAGCGATTAGCTCCTACGAGCAGTACTTC	CATSLAISSYEQYF
TRBV4-2	-	TRBJ1-5	-	TGTGCCAGCAGCCAAGATGGGGGCAGGGGTAAGCATCAGCCCCAGCATTTT	CASSQDGGRGKHQPQHF
TRBV6-1	-	TRBJ2-7	TRBD1	TGTGCCAGCAGTGACGCCCAGGGGGACGAGCAGTACTTC	CASSDAQGDEQYF
TRBV19	-	TRBJ1-1	-	TGTGCCAGTAGTATCGCCTCTAGAGACACTGAAGCTTTCTTT	CASSIASRDTEAFF
TRBV7-9	-	TRBJ2-5	-	TGTGCCAGCAGCTTCATAGAGACCCAGTACTTC	CASSFIETQYF
TRBV19	-	TRBJ2-2	TRBD2	TGTGCCAGTAGTATCTTTCGAGCGGGAGGTTTCGGGGAGCTGTTTTTT	CASSIFRAGGFGELFF
TRBV4-1	-	TRBJ1-2	TRBD1	TGCGCCAGCAGCCAAGTATTGGGACAGGGGACTAACTATGGCTACACCTTC	CASSQVLGQGTNYGYTF
TRBV5-3	-	TRBJ1-6	-	TGTGCCAGAAGCGTCAGGGGTTTTTTGGATTCACCCCTCCACTTT	CARSVRGFLDSPLHF
TRBV7-7	-	TRBJ2-2	-	TGTGCTAGCAGCTCTGGACTCGGCACCGGGGAGCTGTTTTTT	CASSSGLGTGELFF
TRBV7-9	-	TRBJ2-1	-	TGTGCCAGCAGCTTAGACAACAGGGTGGATGAGCAGTTCTTC	CASSLDNRVDEQFF
TRBV4-3	-	TRBJ2-7	TRBD2	TGCGCCAGCAGCCAGACTAGCGGAGCTACTTACGAGCAGTACTTC	CASSQTSGATYEQYF
TRBV5-1	-	TRBJ1-1	-	TGCGCCAGCAGCTCCGGGACAAAGAACACTGAAGCTTTCTTT	CASSSGTKNTEAFF
TRBV2	-	TRBJ2-7	-	TGTGCCAGCGGGAGAAAGGGTTACGAGCAGTACTTC	CASGRKGYEQYF
TRBV13	-	TRBJ2-7	TRBD1	TGTGCCAGCAGCTCAGGGACAGGGCACTACGAGCAGTACTTC	CASSSGTGHYEQYF
TRBV4-2	-	TRBJ1-2	-	TGTGCCAGCAGCCAAATACTTCAAAGGGACATCACGGAAGGCTACACCTTC	CASSQILQRDITEGYTF
TRBV19	-	TRBJ2-5	-	TGTGCCAGTAAAACAGGGAAACAAGAGACCCAGTACTTC	CASKTGKQETQYF
TRBV7-7	-	TRBJ2-2	TRBD1	TGTGCCAGCAGCTCCGGGACAGGGAGCACCGGGGAGCTGTTTTTT	CASSSGTGSTGELFF
TRBV6-6	-	TRBJ2-5	-	TGTGCCAGCAGTTCAGTGCCCTGGGCCATGGAGACCCAGTACTTC	CASSSVPWAMETQYF
TRBV5-1	-	TRBJ2-1	TRBD2	TGCGCCAGCAGCTTGGGGGGCGGGAGCTCCTACAATGAGCAGTTCTTC	CASSLGGGSSYNEQFF
TRBV11-3	-	TRBJ2-1	-	TGTGCCAGCTCTAAGAGGGAAAAAGATGAGCAGTTCTTC	CASSKREKDEQFF
TRBV7-2	-	TRBJ2-1	-	TGTGCCAGCAGCTTAGAGAGTGTAGCTGAGCAGTTCTTC	CASSLESVAEQFF
TRBV19	-	TRBJ1-2	-	TGTGCCAGTAGTACCCTAATTTATGGCTACACCTTC	CASSTLIYGYTF
TRBV7-9	-	TRBJ2-3	TRBD2	TGTGCCAGCAGCTTAATGGGACTAGCGGGAGGAGATACGCAGTATTTT	CASSLMGLAGGDTQYF
TRBV4-3	-	TRBJ2-2	TRBD1	TGCGCCAGCAGTAATACAGGGGGCGCGCACACCGGGGAGCTGTTTTTT	CASSNTGGAHTGELFF
TRBV7-9	-	TRBJ1-2	TRBD1	TGTGCCAGCATAAGGGACAGCTATGGCTACACCTTC	CASIRDSYGYTF
TRBV6-1	-	TRBJ1-4	-	TGTGCCAGCAGCACATTGGCCTCAACTAATGAAAAACTGTTTTTT	CASSTLASTNEKLFF
TRBV27	-	TRBJ2-1	-	TGTGCCAGCAGTTTATCCGGCGGGATCTTAAATGAGCAGTTCTTC	CASSLSGGILNEQFF
TRBV30	few	TRBJ1-5	-	TGTGCCTGGATGGGAGGGAACAATCAGCCCCAGCATTTT	CAWMGGNNQPQHF
TRBV18	-	TRBJ2-7	-	TGTGCCAGCTCACCAGAGACACGGCTCGGCGAGCAGTACTTC	CASSPETRLGEQYF
TRBV7-9	-	TRBJ2-3	-	TGTGCCAGCAGCTTTGAGGGTTTGGCAGATACGCAGTATTTT	CASSFEGLADTQYF
TRBV7-9	few	TRBJ1-1	TRBD1	TGTGCCAGCAGCTTCCCGACAGGGAAGAACACTGAAGCTTTCTTT	CASSFPTGKNTEAFF
TRBV27	-	TRBJ2-5	TRBD2	TGTGCCAGCAGCTCCCTCAGGGAGCGGGAGCAAGAGACCCAGTACTTC	CASSSLREREQETQYF
TRBV27	-	TRBJ2-2	TRBD1	TGTGCCAGCAGTGAAAGACAGGGGGCTACCGGGGAGCTGTTTTTT	CASSERQGATGELFF
TRBV28	-	TRBJ2-2	TRBD1	TGTGCCAGCAGTTTCTTGGGACAGGGGAAGGGGACCGGGGAGCTGTTTTTT	CASSFLGQGKGTGELFF
TRBV9	-	TRBJ2-7	-	TGTGCCAGCAGCGTAGAGTGGGGAGTCGACGAGCAGTACTTC	CASSVEWGVDEQYF
TRBV7-3	once	TRBJ2-2	TRBD2	TGTGCCAGCAGCCCGAAGACTAGCGGGAGTATCGGGGAGCTGTTTTTT	CASSPKTSGSIGELFF
TRBV2	-	TRBJ2-7	TRBD1	TGTGCCAGCCCCACACAGGACAGGGAGATCTACGAGCAGTACTTC	CASPTQDREIYEQYF
TRBV15	-	TRBJ1-1	-	TGTGCCACCAGCAGACGTCAGACCGACTGGGACACTGAAGCTTTCTTT	CATSRRQTDWDTEAFF
TRBV29-1	-	TRBJ2-3	TRBD1	TGCAGCGTTGAAGATATAGGACAGGGGGCAGATACGCAGTATTTT	CSVEDIGQGADTQYF
TRBV19	-	TRBJ2-1	-	TGTGCCAGTACGGAGTTCGGGGACAATGAGCAGTTCTTC	CASTEFGDNEQFF
TRBV27	-	TRBJ1-2	-	TGTGCCAGCAGTTTATGGCGGGGCGAAGGCTACACCTTC	CASSLWRGEGYTF
TRBV2	-	TRBJ2-3	TRBD2	TGTGCCAGCAGTCCAGGACTAGCGGCAACAGATACGCAGTATTTT	CASSPGLAATDTQYF
TRBV10-3	-	TRBJ2-5	-	TGTGCCATCAGTGATCGGGCGGGGGCCCACGAGACCCAGTACTTC	CAISDRAGAHETQYF
TRBV19	-	TRBJ2-1	TRBD1	TGTGCCAGTAGTTACCGGGACAGTTCCAACGAGCAGTTCTTC	CASSYRDSSNEQFF